This T cell receptor (beta chain) was retrieved from a study of cytomegalovirus exposure and HLA in healthy donors. This CDR3 contains 14 residues. CDR1 is SGHDT and CDR2 is YYEEEE in the germline V gene. V was pared by 1 base and J by 1 base, with 1 base of the junction left unmatched. Note on this clone: Its target is not known.

Study results and caveats: There were some V segments, including TRBV6-2 and TRBV6-3, excluded as indistinguishable. Sequencing depth roughly uniform across donors was assumed in presence/absence analyses. TCR beta V segments were, for the most part, productive about 87% or about 30% of the time in an earlier analysis.

This PCR relied on a set of 60 Vbeta primers and 13 Jbeta primers. Data came from immunoSEQ multiplex PCR; TCRdb stores just in-frame clones and leaves some out. The data show roughly 120,000 clones, about 81% seen once. All the people who gave samples were healthy bone marrow donors. The chain couples TRBV5-6 to TRBJ1-1; 7 bases agree with TRBD1. This clonotype originated in a man in his forties or fifties in good health and CMV-seronegative. Sequencing was performed on PBMCs. Written as DNA, the CDR3 is TGTGCCAGCAGCTTGAGGGGGCCGAACACTGAAGCTTTCTTT. It codes for CASSLRGPNTEAFF.